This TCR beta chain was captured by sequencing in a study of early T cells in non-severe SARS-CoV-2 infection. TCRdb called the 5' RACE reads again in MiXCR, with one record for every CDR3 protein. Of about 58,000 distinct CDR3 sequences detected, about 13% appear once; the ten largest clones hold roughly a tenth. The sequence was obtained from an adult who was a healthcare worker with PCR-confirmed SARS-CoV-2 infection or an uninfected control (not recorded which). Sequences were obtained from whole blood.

The CDR3: CASSMSGNTEAFF. CDR3 nucleotides: TGTGCCAGCAGCATGTCCGGGAACACTGAAGCTTTCTTT. The chain combines TRBV9 with TRBJ1-1; no firm D call. The germline V and J ends were trimmed by 4 bases and 1 base, with 8 bases remaining between them. Germline V gives CDR1 SGDLS, CDR2 YYNGEE. The CDR3 consists of 13 residues.